This T cell receptor beta chain was sequenced for a study of patients with pleural tuberculosis. The V gene end was trimmed by 1 base and the J gene end by 10 bases; junction bases not matched to a gene: 7. Germline lookup yields CDR1 MGHDK and CDR2 SYGVNS. The CDR3 consists of 14 residues. This clonotype is labeled as medium-sized. TCRdb used MiXCR to reprocess the reads, holding one entry per CDR3 protein. Altogether roughly 27,000 distinct CDR3 sequences are present, 15% to 20% being singletons, with the ten largest covering around 3.2%. Sequenced sample: peripheral blood. The sequence was obtained from a human donor with pleural tuberculosis. This chain joins TRBV25-1 and TRBJ1-5; TRBD1 matches at 7 bases. The CDR3 DNA reads as TGTGCCAGCAGTGAATTGGACAGGATCACACCCCAGCATTTT. This translates into CASSELDRITPQHF.